These 26 T cell receptor beta chains were sequenced from one sample in a study of blood T cell repertoires in COVID-19. Assay: immunoSEQ multiplex PCR; the TCRdb copy retains only in-frame clones and omits some. The sample carries 200,000 to 250,000 clones, 70% to 90% recorded once. The specimen was peripheral blood. The receptors shown here come from a man aged 55-75 years with acute or convalescent COVID-19.

This rearrangement joins TRBV6-5 to TRBJ2-4; 7 nucleotides match TRBD1. This CDR3 is 14 amino acids long. V dropped 6 bases and J dropped 4; count of bases not matched to a gene: 6. Per germline, CDR1 MNHEY and CDR2 SVGAGI. Here the CDR3 reads CASSQQGSKNIQYF. In DNA form, the CDR3 reads TGTGCCAGCAGCCAACAGGGGTCAAAAAACATTCAGTACTTC.

DNA of the CDR3: TGCGCCAGCAGCTTGGGGTTTAGCGGCACTAGCACAGATACGCAGTATTTT. Translated, it gives CASSLGFSGTSTDTQYF. The chain recombines TRBV5-1 with TRBJ2-3; TRBD2 might be the D (6 bases). The germline CDR1 and CDR2 sequences are SGHRS and YFSETQ. The CDR3 is 17 amino acids. Trimming left V 0 bases short and J 0 bases short, with 14 bases between.

This clone was seen only once. V gene TRBV15 combines with J gene TRBJ1-3; unclear D gene. Trimming left V 1 base short and J 0 bases short, with 4 bases between. Germline CDR1 is LNHNV and CDR2 is YYDKDF (reference sequence). This CDR3 spans 14 amino acids. The CDR3 protein is CATSRGVSGNTIYF. The CDR3 DNA follows: TGTGCCACCAGCAGAGGCGTCTCTGGAAACACCATATATTTT. The full variable domain, in which reference TRBV15 and TRBJ1-3 provide the parts outside the CDR3, is DAMVIQNPRYQVTQFGKPVTLSCSQTLNHNVMYWYQQKSSQAPKLLFHYYDKDFNNEADTPDNFQSRRPNTSFCFLDIRSPGLGDTAMYLCATSRGVSGNTIYFGEGSWLTVV.

The chain uses TRBV6-2 or TRBV6-3 and TRBJ2-5, with 13 bases matching TRBD2. This CDR3 contains 16 residues. Germline lookup yields CDR1 MNHEY and CDR2 SVGEGT. Losses at the gene ends were 5 bases for V and 4 bases for J; bases not matched to a gene: 7. The CDR3 loop reads CASSHPGLAGAETQYF. CDR3 coding DNA: TGTGCCAGCAGTCATCCCGGACTAGCGGGAGCAGAGACCCAGTACTTC.

The chain is built from TRBV6-1 and TRBJ1-1, with D unclear. Germline V lookup: CDR1 MNHNS, CDR2 SASEGT. This CDR3 spans 16 amino acids. Trimming removed 3 bases from V and 2 bases from J, with 16 bases in between. CDR3: CASSDPSPTVNTEAFF. For the CDR3, the DNA is TGTGCCAGCAGTGACCCGAGCCCTACAGTTAACACTGAAGCTTTCTTT.

The table lists this clone with a count of one. The chain recombines TRBV29-1 with TRBJ2-1; 14 bases match TRBD2. The CDR3 is 13 amino acids. The V segment lost 5 bases and the J segment 9 bases; nucleotides outside the gene matches: 3. CDR1 and CDR2 (germline): SQVTM, ANQGSEA. The CDR3 loop reads CSVSTSGRGEQFF. The CDR3 nucleotides are TGCAGCGTTTCGACTAGCGGGAGGGGTGAGCAGTTCTTC.

V usage is TRBV30 and J usage is TRBJ1-4; no clear D. The CDR3 loop spans 15 amino acids. Germline assignment: CDR1 GTSNPN and CDR2 SVGIG (reference sequence). Trimming cost V 2 bases and J 4 bases, with 14 bases left between them. The CDR3 region is CAWSRLMSGNEKLFF. CDR3 bases: TGTGCCTGGAGTCGCCTGATGAGTGGTAATGAAAAACTGTTTTTT.

This clone was detected only once. V is TRBV10-3 and J is TRBJ2-1; the match to TRBD1 covers 10 bases. Trimming at V came to 10 bases and at J to 6 bases, leaving 12 bases not matched to a gene. The CDR3 covers 15 residues. Germline CDR1 ENHRY, CDR2 SYGVKD. Written as DNA, the CDR3 is TGTGCCAGTAGACCGGGACAGGGGTTTCCCAATGAGCAGTTCTTC. This encodes CASRPGQGFPNEQFF.

The chain is built from TRBV2 and TRBJ2-1, with 7 bases identical to TRBD1. Germline CDR1 is SNHLY and CDR2 is FYNNEI. This CDR3 region has 15 residues. J gave up 4 bases and V 5 bases, and 8 bases lay outside the gene matches. The CDR3 DNA is TGTGCCAGCAGTCTCTCTGCGGACAGGTACAATGAGCAGTTCTTC. Translating it yields CASSLSADRYNEQFF.

This clone was observed a few times. The chain carries TRBV10-3 and TRBJ1-6; 8 positions match TRBD1. The germline CDR1 and CDR2 sequences are ENHRY and SYGVKD. CDR3 length equals 13 residues. V was pared by 7 bases and J by 8 bases, with 4 bases of the junction left unmatched. CDR3 sequence: CAITGQGDSPLHF. CDR3 nucleotides: TGTGCCATCACCGGACAGGGAGATTCACCCCTCCACTTT.

The chain combines TRBV2 with TRBJ2-7; no firm D call. Germline CDR1 SNHLY, CDR2 FYNNEI. The CDR3 loop spans 14 amino acids. Trimming left V 2 bases short and J 0 bases short, with 8 bases between. CDR3 in amino acids: CASSERRSSYEQYF. CDR3 coding DNA: TGTGCCAGCAGTGAAAGGCGGAGCTCCTACGAGCAGTACTTC.

The chain carries TRBV4-1 and TRBJ2-1; D may be TRBD2 (5 bases). This CDR3 spans 15 amino acids. Trimming left V 1 base short and J 10 bases short, with 17 bases between. Germline CDR1 reads MGHRA; CDR2 reads YSYEKL. The DNA of the CDR3 is TGCGCCAGCAGCCAAGGCGAAACTAGTTTATGGGAGCAGTTCTTC. This gives the protein CASSQGETSLWEQFF.

The rearrangement links TRBV19 to TRBJ1-4, with D maybe TRBD1 (5 bases). Trimming left V 3 bases short and J 7 bases short, with 15 bases between. This CDR3 contains 15 residues. Per germline, CDR1 LNHDA and CDR2 SQIVND (reference sequence). Here the CDR3 DNA reads TGTGCCAGTAGTATTCGGGACTCACGAGGTGAAAAACTGTTTTTT. Residues: CASSIRDSRGEKLFF. Based on the CDR3 plus reference TRBV19 and TRBJ1-4, the full variable domain is DGGITQSPKYLFRKEGQNVTLSCEQNLNHDAMYWYRQDPGQGLRLIYYSQIVNDFQKGDIAEGYSVSREKKESFPLTVTSAQKNPTAFYLCASSIRDSRGEKLFFGSGTQLSVL.

The gene calls are TRBV5-1 and TRBJ2-2; 7 bases line up with TRBD1. This CDR3 has 14 amino acids. Germline V gene data show CDR1 as SGHRS and CDR2 as YFSETQ. Trimming removed 4 bases from V and 4 bases from J; junction bases left unmatched: 4. For the CDR3, the DNA is TGCGCCAGCAGCGGGGCAGGGGGCACCGGGGAGCTGTTTTTT. Its translation is CASSGAGGTGELFF.

The chain combines TRBV11-3 with TRBJ2-3, with D tentatively TRBD1 (7 bases). Trimming removed 5 bases at V and 6 bases at J, with 12 bases between. From germline, CDR1 is SGHNT and CDR2 YENEEA. The CDR3 is 13 amino acids. The CDR3 is CASSPGGRDTQYF. CDR3 DNA: TGTGCCAGCAGCCCAGGGGGGAGGGATACGCAGTATTTT.

V is TRBV6-5 and J is TRBJ1-2; maybe TRBD1 (5 bases). V dropped 6 bases and J dropped 3 bases, with 14 bases sitting between them. In germline, CDR1 is MNHEY, CDR2 SVGAGI. CDR3 length: 14 amino acids. In DNA, the CDR3 is TGTGCCAGCAGCCTTACCTCAGGGTACTATGGCTACACCTTC. Protein product: CASSLTSGYYGYTF.

This chain connects TRBV27 to TRBJ2-2; 7 bases are shared with TRBD2. The CDR3 is 16 residues long. V lost 3 bases to trimming and J lost 3 bases; unmatched junction nucleotides: 7. The germline CDR1 and CDR2 sequences are MNHEY and SMNVEV (reference sequence). The CDR3 loop reads CASSLRGNLHTGELFF. Here the CDR3 DNA reads TGTGCCAGCAGTTTGCGGGGGAACCTGCACACCGGGGAGCTGTTTTTT.

The rearrangement joins TRBV30 to TRBJ1-1; D gene ambiguous. V lost 8 bases and J lost 0, with 10 bases in between. This CDR3 spans 12 amino acids. Germline V CDR1 and CDR2: GTSNPN, SVGIG (reference sequence). CDR3 loop: CATSGVNTEAFF. The CDR3 nucleotides read TGTGCCACAAGCGGGGTGAACACTGAAGCTTTCTTT.

This rearrangement joins TRBV24-1 to TRBJ2-1; D may be TRBD2 (5 bases). The CDR3 runs 15 residues. CDR1 is KGHDR, CDR2 SFDVKD, per germline. V was cut by 4 bases and J by 0 bases, with 9 bases left in between. This CDR3 is CATSETRGSYNEQFF. CDR3 coding DNA: TGTGCCACCAGTGAGACTCGGGGCTCCTACAATGAGCAGTTCTTC.

This sequence joins TRBV18 and TRBJ1-1, with a possible D match to TRBD1 (5 bases). This CDR3 has 15 residues. Trimming took off 2 bases at V and 4 bases at J, with 14 bases between the two ends. The germline CDR1 and CDR2 sequences are KGHSH and LQKENI. The CDR3 DNA reads as TGTGCCAGCTCACCATTCGGGGGAGAGATCACTGAAGCTTTCTTT. It specifies CASSPFGGEITEAFF.

The rearrangement links TRBV11-2 to TRBJ2-7; 12 bases match TRBD2. The CDR3 sequence is 18 residues long. V shed 2 bases and J 6 bases; nucleotides not matched to a gene: 14. Germline values: CDR1 SGHAT, CDR2 FQNNGV. The CDR3 bases are TGTGCCAGCAGCTTACAACCCCCTCTAGCGGGAGGGCCTGGCGAGCAGTACTTC. The encoded protein is CASSLQPPLAGGPGEQYF.

This chain connects TRBV19 to TRBJ2-7; D is unclear. The CDR3 runs 15 residues. V lost 3 bases and J lost 0, with 12 bases in between. The germline CDR1 and CDR2 sequences are LNHDA and SQIVND (reference sequence). CDR3 sequence: CASSIRPESSYEQYF. The CDR3 region has the DNA TGTGCCAGTAGTATTCGTCCGGAGAGCTCCTACGAGCAGTACTTC.

CDR3 residues: CASSAQTGASNSPLHF. CDR3 nucleotide sequence: TGTGCCAGCAGCGCTCAGACAGGTGCTTCTAATTCACCCCTCCACTTT. The rearrangement links TRBV5-6 to TRBJ1-6, with D maybe TRBD1 (6 bases). With 4 bases removed from V and 6 bases from J, the gap between germline ends came to 17 bases. This CDR3 contains 16 residues. Germline loops: CDR1 SGHDT, CDR2 YYEEEE. The full variable domain, rest sourced from reference TRBV5-6 and TRBJ1-6, is DAGVTQSPTHLIKTRGQQVTLRCSPKSGHDTVSWYQQALGQGPQFIFQYYEEEERQRGNFPDRFSGHQFPNYSSELNVNALLLGDSALYLCASSAQTGASNSPLHFGNGTRLTVT.

J is TRBJ2-5 and V is TRBV5-4, with TRBD2 as a possible D gene (5 bases). Germline assignment: CDR1 SGHNT and CDR2 YYREEE (reference sequence). The CDR3 has 14 residues. The V end lost 2 bases, the J end lost 2 bases, and 10 bases lay between the germline ends. CDR3 sequence: CASSFRDYQETQYF. For the CDR3, the DNA is TGTGCCAGCAGCTTTCGAGACTATCAAGAGACCCAGTACTTC. Variable domain in full (rest from reference TRBV5-4 and TRBJ2-5): ETGVTQSPTHLIKTRGQQVTLRCSSQSGHNTVSWYQQALGQGPQFIFQYYREEENGRGNFPPRFSGLQFPNYSSELNVNALELDDSALYLCASSFRDYQETQYFGPGTRLLVL.

V usage is TRBV7-2 and J usage is TRBJ2-7, with 7 positions matching TRBD1. Germline V lookup: CDR1 SGHTA, CDR2 FQGNSA. The ends lost 5 bases at V and 5 bases at J; junction bases unmatched: 9. There are 14 residues in the CDR3. The CDR3 DNA reads as TGTGCCAGCAGCCCCCACAGGGGCGAGCACGAGCAGTACTTC. This gives the protein CASSPHRGEHEQYF.

The CDR3 here is CASSSVPSSYNSPLHF. For the CDR3, the DNA is TGCGCCAGCAGCTCCGTCCCGTCCTCCTATAATTCACCCCTCCACTTT. The chain has TRBV5-1 and TRBJ1-6; no reliable D call. Per the germline V gene, CDR1 is SGHRS and CDR2 is YFSETQ. The CDR3 is 16 amino acids. Trimming removed 3 bases from V and 0 bases from J, with 10 bases in between.